A single sample is the source of the 24 T cell receptor beta chains below, sequenced in a study of cytomegalovirus exposure and HLA in healthy donors. The PCR was carried out with 60 Vbeta primers and 13 Jbeta primers. Sequenced by immunoSEQ multiplex PCR; TCRdb stores in-frame clones only, minus some. The sample has some 70,000 clones; almost 85% are singletons. The sequencing sample was made of PBMCs. The receptors come from a young man in good health and CMV-seronegative.

The V gene is TRBV5-6, the J gene TRBJ1-5; 9 bases are shared with TRBD1. The CDR3 extends over 17 amino acids. The V gene's germline CDR1 is SGHDT and CDR2 YYEEEE. The ends lost 4 bases at V and 0 bases at J; junction bases unmatched: 8. This chain's CDR3 is CASSPWGQGNSNQPQHF. DNA of the CDR3: TGTGCCAGCAGCCCGTGGGGACAGGGCAATAGCAATCAGCCCCAGCATTTT.

The chain uses TRBV5-4 and TRBJ2-2; D is possibly TRBD2 (5 bases). Germline V gives CDR1 SGHNT, CDR2 YYREEE (reference sequence). Between the trimmed V and J ends, which lost 9 bases and 2 bases, there was a span of 14 bases. This CDR3 is built from 14 residues. In DNA form, the CDR3 reads TGTGCCATGCAGAGGGAGATTAACACCGGGGAGCTGTTTTTT. It codes for CAMQREINTGELFF. Full variable domain (remainder filled in from reference TRBV5-4 and TRBJ2-2): ETGVTQSPTHLIKTRGQQVTLRCSSQSGHNTVSWYQQALGQGPQFIFQYYREEENGRGNFPPRFSGLQFPNYSSELNVNALELDDSALYLCAMQREINTGELFFGEGSRLTVL.

The chain couples TRBV4-3 to TRBJ2-6; 9 bases fit TRBD1. The J segment lost 2 bases and the V segment lost 0 bases, leaving 8 bases of the junction unmatched. The germline V gene encodes CDR1 LGHNA and CDR2 YSLEER. The length of the CDR3 is 19 residues. The CDR3 reads CASSQDGLGQGAGANVLTF. The DNA of the CDR3 is TGCGCCAGCAGCCAAGATGGTTTGGGACAGGGTGCTGGGGCCAACGTCCTGACTTTC.

The chain joins TRBV19 to TRBJ2-7; maybe TRBD1 (5 bases). This CDR3 has 14 residues. Germline CDR1 reads LNHDA; CDR2 reads SQIVND (reference sequence). Deletions cut 3 bases from V and 3 bases from J, with 12 bases between. This chain's CDR3 is CASSIKGLHYEQYF. The CDR3 coding sequence is TGTGCCAGTAGTATCAAGGGGCTACACTACGAGCAGTACTTC.

The V gene is TRBV5-6, the J gene TRBJ2-3, with TRBD2 matching 10 bases. CDR1 and CDR2 (germline): SGHDT, YYEEEE. V was clipped by 1 base and J by 7 bases; unmatched bases: 3. The CDR3 contains 14 residues. The CDR3 reads CASSLQAGGHTQYF. CDR3 DNA: TGTGCCAGCAGCTTGCAAGCGGGGGGGCATACGCAGTATTTT.

This chain uses TRBV5-6 with TRBJ2-3; D is uncertain. The germline V and J ends were trimmed by 2 bases and 5 bases, with 18 bases remaining between them. Germline V gene sequence: CDR1 SGHDT, CDR2 YYEEEE. This CDR3 has 16 amino acids. CDR3 protein: CASSFGVVVERDTQYF. CDR3 bases: TGTGCCAGCAGCTTCGGAGTTGTGGTTGAGAGAGATACGCAGTATTTT. Variable domain in full (rest from reference TRBV5-6 and TRBJ2-3): DAGVTQSPTHLIKTRGQQVTLRCSPKSGHDTVSWYQQALGQGPQFIFQYYEEEERQRGNFPDRFSGHQFPNYSSELNVNALLLGDSALYLCASSFGVVVERDTQYFGPGTRLTVL.

In DNA, the CDR3 is TGTGCCAGCAGTCCCGTGGGGGGGGCTGAAGCTTTCTTT. Its protein product is CASSPVGGAEAFF. The V call is TRBV27, the J call TRBJ1-1; a possible D gene is TRBD1 (5 bases). The CDR3 extends over 13 amino acids. Germline V CDR1 and CDR2: MNHEY, SMNVEV (reference sequence). The V end lost 5 bases, the J end lost 6 bases, and 13 bases lay between the germline ends.

The chain joins TRBV27 to TRBJ1-2, with D uncertain. Trimming removed 7 bases at V and 7 bases at J, with 13 bases between. The CDR3 runs to 12 residues. Germline V gene sequence: CDR1 MNHEY, CDR2 SMNVEV (reference sequence). CDR3 protein: CASTSPGFGYTF. CDR3 bases: TGTGCCAGCACAAGCCCGGGGTTTGGCTACACCTTC.

CDR3 sequence: CASSQDPSPIYGYTF. The CDR3 DNA reads as TGTGCCAGCAGCCAAGACCCCTCGCCTATCTATGGCTACACCTTC. This rearrangement joins TRBV14 to TRBJ1-2, with D unresolved. This CDR3 has 15 amino acids. V was trimmed by 0 bases and J by 4 bases, leaving 12 bases between them. Looked up from germline, CDR1 is SGHDN and CDR2 is FVKESK. Drawing the rest from reference TRBV14 and TRBJ1-2, the complete variable domain is EAGVTQFPSHSVIEKGQTVTLRCDPISGHDNLYWYRRVMGKEIKFLLHFVKESKQDESGMPNNRFLAERTGGTYSTLKVQPAELEDSGVYFCASSQDPSPIYGYTFGSGTRLTVV.

The chain uses TRBV6-5 and TRBJ1-2; 8 nucleotides line up with TRBD1. This CDR3 has 16 amino acids. J gave up 1 base and V 0 bases, and 4 bases lay outside the gene matches. CDR1 and CDR2 from the germline V gene are MNHEY and SVGAGI. Here the CDR3 reads CASSYSRQGSNYGYTF. CDR3 bases: TGTGCCAGCAGTTACTCGAGACAGGGGAGTAACTATGGCTACACCTTC.

The chain links TRBV4-2 to TRBJ1-1; no clear D gene. V shed 2 bases and J shed 1 base, with 14 bases lying between them. CDR3 size: 16 residues. The germline V gene has CDR1 LGHNA and CDR2 YNFKEQ. The CDR3 bases are TGTGCCAGCAGCCAAACTAACGGGAGGGCGAACACTGAAGCTTTCTTT. Its translation: CASSQTNGRANTEAFF.

The V gene is TRBV7-9, the J gene TRBJ1-1, with D possibly matching TRBD1 (5 bases). Germline V CDR1 and CDR2: SEHNR, FQNEAQ (reference sequence). V lost 7 bases and J lost 3, with 12 bases in between. The CDR3 covers 13 residues. The CDR3 here is CASKRGTDTEAFF. As DNA, the CDR3 is TGTGCCAGCAAAAGGGGAACGGACACTGAAGCTTTCTTT.

The chain carries TRBV9 and TRBJ1-2; D is perhaps TRBD1 (5 bases). Between the trimmed V and J ends, which lost 0 bases and 4 bases, there was a span of 10 bases. This CDR3 is 14 amino acids long. Germline lookup yields CDR1 SGDLS and CDR2 YYNGEE. The CDR3 DNA sequence: TGTGCCAGCAGCGTAGATGGGGGGGGCTATGGCTACACCTTC. Its translation: CASSVDGGGYGYTF.

This chain joins TRBV28 and TRBJ2-1; 7 positions agree with TRBD2. The V segment lost 6 bases and the J segment 2 bases; nucleotides outside the gene matches: 10. Germline values: CDR1 MDHEN, CDR2 SYDVKM. CDR3 length: 16 residues. CDR3 coding DNA: TGTGCCAGCAGAGAAAGCGGGACCGGGCCCTACAATGAGCAGTTCTTC. Its protein is CASRESGTGPYNEQFF.

V usage is TRBV7-9 and J usage is TRBJ1-1, with D unresolved. The CDR3 contains 15 residues. V was shortened by 3 bases and J by 1 base, with 12 bases between the two germline ends. Germline assignment: CDR1 SEHNR and CDR2 FQNEAQ (reference sequence). CDR3 DNA: TGTGCCAGCAGCTTCGAAGGAACGGGGAACACTGAAGCTTTCTTT. It translates to CASSFEGTGNTEAFF. Complete variable domain (other parts from reference TRBV7-9 and TRBJ1-1): DTGVSQNPRHKITKRGQNVTFRCDPISEHNRLYWYRQTLGQGPEFLTYFQNEAQLEKSRLLSDRFSAERPKGSFSTLEIQRTEQGDSAMYLCASSFEGTGNTEAFFGQGTRLTVV.

The CDR3 spells CASWAGGLDTGELFF. In DNA, the CDR3 is TGTGCCAGTTGGGCGGGAGGCCTGGACACCGGGGAGCTGTTTTTT. This rearrangement joins TRBV18 to TRBJ2-2; 8 nucleotides agree with TRBD2. There are 15 residues in the CDR3. Per the germline V gene, CDR1 is KGHSH and CDR2 is LQKENI. The V gene end was trimmed by 9 bases and the J gene end by 3 bases; junction bases not matched to a gene: 9.

The chain employs TRBV28 and TRBJ1-3; 8 nucleotides align to TRBD1. Germline CDR1 reads MDHEN; CDR2 reads SYDVKM. V lost 1 base and J lost 8; bases outside the gene matches: 4. The CDR3 runs 14 residues. The DNA of the CDR3 is TGTGCCAGCAGTTTATCAGGGGGCCGGGACACCATATATTTT. This gives the protein CASSLSGGRDTIYF.

This chain links TRBV29-1 with TRBJ1-1; D gene ambiguous. The V gene's germline CDR1 is SQVTM and CDR2 ANQGSEA. There are 14 residues in the CDR3. Trimming removed 1 base from V and 2 bases from J, with 11 bases in between. The CDR3 DNA follows: TGCAGCGTTGAAGGTGATCGGAGCAACACTGAAGCTTTCTTT. Translated, it gives CSVEGDRSNTEAFF.

The gene calls are TRBV7-2 and TRBJ1-1, with TRBD1 matching over 9 bases. This CDR3 contains 16 residues. Unmatched junction bases numbered 4, after V lost 2 bases and J lost 0 bases. Germline V gene data show CDR1 as SGHTA and CDR2 as FQGNSA. The chain's CDR3 is CASSLRQGGMNTEAFF. Written as DNA, the CDR3 is TGTGCCAGCAGCTTAAGACAGGGGGGTATGAACACTGAAGCTTTCTTT.

The chain has TRBV29-1 and TRBJ2-7; TRBD1 agrees at 7 bases. The CDR3 loop spans 14 amino acids. V lost 5 bases and J lost 2; bases outside the gene matches: 9. In germline, CDR1 is SQVTM, CDR2 ANQGSEA. The CDR3 DNA sequence: TGCAGCGTTCAACAGGGGTTCAGAGCCTACGAGCAGTACTTC. Translation gives CSVQQGFRAYEQYF.

In nucleotides, the CDR3 is TGTGCCAGCAGAGGGTCCGGGACAGGGTCTCAGCCCCAGCATTTT. Protein product: CASRGSGTGSQPQHF. This sequence joins TRBV2 and TRBJ1-5, with 9 bases that match TRBD1. The CDR3 loop spans 15 amino acids. V shed 6 bases, J shed 6 bases, and the junction held 9 bases outside the gene matches. Looked up from germline, CDR1 is SNHLY and CDR2 is FYNNEI.

The chain combines TRBV30 with TRBJ1-1; TRBD1 agrees at 10 bases. V was pared by 7 bases and J by 11 bases, with 13 bases of the junction left unmatched. Per germline, CDR1 GTSNPN and CDR2 SVGIG (reference sequence). This CDR3 comprises 13 residues. The CDR3 DNA reads TGTGCCTCCACCGGACAGGGGGTAACGGCGGCTTTCTTT. Translation: CASTGQGVTAAFF.

The genes are TRBV5-1 and TRBJ1-3; 8 bases are shared with TRBD1. Per the germline V gene, CDR1 is SGHRS and CDR2 is YFSETQ. V was pared by 4 bases and J by 0 bases, with 6 bases of the junction left unmatched. The CDR3 runs 16 residues. CDR3 DNA: TGCGCCAGCAGCGCGGGGACAGGAGTCTCTGGAAACACCATATATTTT. Protein product: CASSAGTGVSGNTIYF.

V usage is TRBV25-1 and J usage is TRBJ1-2, with TRBD1 identical over 7 bases. The CDR3 loop spans 16 amino acids. Germline CDR1 reads MGHDK; CDR2 reads SYGVNS. The V segment lost 9 bases and the J segment 0 bases; nucleotides outside the gene matches: 13. CDR3 sequence: CASLNWDSGTNYGYTF. CDR3 nucleotide sequence: TGTGCCAGTCTTAATTGGGACAGCGGTACTAACTATGGCTACACCTTC.